This TCR beta chain was captured by sequencing in a study of vaccination effects on CD4 cells after COVID-19. With respect to this clone: Its antigen remains unidentified.

Before sequencing took place, the ViraFEST assay used viral peptide pools to expand antigen-specific CD4+ T cells. The culture ran for 9 to 11 days, and then CD4+ T cells were isolated. Each participant was given two doses of one vaccine (BNT162b2 or mRNA-1273). Absence of prior SARS-CoV-2 infection characterized the vaccine recipients, who showed negative nucleocapsid antibodies. Generated by immunoSEQ multiplex PCR, the TCRdb table keeps only in-frame clones and is missing some. There are 50,000 to 65,000 clones in the sample; 55% to 85% occur only once, and 1% to 1.5% lies in the top ten. The starting material was CD4+ T cells from PBMCs cultured with HCoV-229E spike peptides, obtained after COVID-19 vaccination. The source is a human donor who received a COVID-19 vaccine.

This CDR3 reads CAGGVDTGELFF. CDR3 bases: TGTGCAGGGGGGGTCGACACCGGGGAGCTGTTTTTT. The chain links TRBV12-3 or TRBV12-4 to TRBJ2-2, with D possibly matching TRBD2 (7 bases). The CDR3 length is 12 residues.